This paragraph covers one T cell receptor (beta chain) sequence. Its cognate antigen is unknown. This specimen belongs to a study of T cells in Graves' hyperthyroidism and ophthalmopathy. Study-level results: Classification by a 13 V-J model distinguished ophthalmopathy from stable hyperthyroidism.

Amplification yielded TCR beta CDR3 regions, with RNA transcripts as the source. First-round RT-PCR with HTBI primers amplified the TCR CDR3 region. Using its own MiXCR run on the multiplex PCR reads, TCRdb lists one record per CDR3 protein. The repertoire has approximately 610,000 distinct CDR3 sequences, over 12% of them found once; the top ten carry around 4%. Unmatched junction bases numbered 16, after V lost 1 base and J lost 4 bases. This CDR3 contains 19 residues. CDR1 is SGHAT and CDR2 is FQNNGV in the germline V gene. The chain has TRBV11-2 and TRBJ2-7, with 10 bases identical to TRBD2. Sequencing used blood. The clonotype was recovered from a woman aged 40 to 49 with Graves' ophthalmopathy. CDR3 coding DNA: TGTGCCAGCAGCTTAGTATGGAAAGCCTGGACTAGCGGAATTTACGAGCAGTACTTC. It codes for CASSLVWKAWTSGIYEQYF.